These 32 T cell receptor beta chains share one sample of origin, sequenced in a study of T cell repertoires in cytomegalovirus infection. These receptors lack a known antigen. TCRdb passed the reads through MiXCR, listing each CDR3 protein once. Among about 770,000 distinct CDR3 sequences listed, just under 30% were seen once. The starting material was cultured CD8+ T cells from PBMCs, obtained from culture after CMV antigen stimulation. These receptors came from a human donor in good health (CMV status not recorded). Some clones in this sample may be carry-over from other donors' samples.

This clonotype was recorded a few times. This chain links TRBV10-3 with TRBJ1-2; 7 nucleotides match TRBD1. V lost 7 bases, J lost 5 bases, and 7 bases stayed unmatched. The V gene's germline CDR1 is ENHRY and CDR2 SYGVKD. The CDR3 length is 13 residues. The CDR3 nucleotides are TGTGCCATCATGACAGGGTCTGGGTATGGCTACACCTTC. Translation: CAIMTGSGYGYTF.

This clonotype qualifies as medium-sized. V and J are TRBV7-6 and TRBJ2-5; weak D call: TRBD1 (6 bases). The CDR3 contains 15 residues. The germline V gene encodes CDR1 SGHVS and CDR2 FNYEAQ. The V end was cut by 0 bases, the J end by 3 bases, with 11 bases between. The chain's CDR3 is CASSLAWGPEETQYF. The CDR3 region has the DNA TGTGCCAGCAGCTTAGCGTGGGGGCCCGAAGAGACCCAGTACTTC.

This chain connects TRBV4-3 to TRBJ2-1; 10 positions agree with TRBD2. This CDR3 has 15 amino acids. J was trimmed by 4 bases and V by 5 bases; bases with no gene match: 5. Looked up from germline, CDR1 is LGHNA and CDR2 is YSLEER. In DNA, the CDR3 is TGCGCCAGCAGCACCATAGCGGGGGGTTACAATGAGCAGTTCTTC. Its translation is CASSTIAGGYNEQFF.

The chain is built from TRBV6-6 and TRBJ2-3, with 8 bases matching TRBD2. Trimming at V came to 5 bases and at J to 1 base, leaving 8 bases not matched to a gene. Looked up from germline, CDR1 is MNHNY and CDR2 is SVGAGI (reference sequence). The CDR3 runs 16 residues. The CDR3 DNA follows: TGTGCCAGCAGTAACCCTGAAGCGGGGGGCACAGATACGCAGTATTTT. This codes for CASSNPEAGGTDTQYF.

This clonotype was seen only a few times. The V gene is TRBV10-3, the J gene TRBJ2-2, with 9 bases lining up with TRBD2. The CDR3 is made up of 16 amino acids. Unmatched junction bases numbered 8, after V lost 7 bases and J lost 2 bases. The germline V gene encodes CDR1 ENHRY and CDR2 SYGVKD. The CDR3, as DNA: TGTGCCATCAAAGGGCTAGCGGGACCCAACACCGGGGAGCTGTTTTTT. It translates to CAIKGLAGPNTGELFF.

This clonotype occurred many times. The V and J genes are TRBV7-9 and TRBJ1-1; D is undetermined. CDR3 size: 12 residues. CDR1 is SEHNR, CDR2 FQNEAQ, per germline (reference sequence). Trimming took off 5 bases at V and 5 bases at J, with 9 bases between the two ends. CDR3 residues: CASSRLGTEAFF. The CDR3 nucleotides read TGTGCCAGCAGCCGGCTGGGGACTGAAGCTTTCTTT. Filled out from reference TRBV7-9 and TRBJ1-1, the complete variable domain reads DTGVSQNPRHKITKRGQNVTFRCDPISEHNRLYWYRQTLGQGPEFLTYFQNEAQLEKSRLLSDRFSAERPKGSFSTLEIQRTEQGDSAMYLCASSRLGTEAFFGQGTRLTVV.

This clonotype was seen only a few times. The V gene is TRBV12-3 or TRBV12-4, the J gene TRBJ1-1; D unclear. This CDR3 comprises 14 residues. The V end was cut by 2 bases, the J end by 6 bases, with 13 bases between. The CDR3: CASSLMGGLPEAFF. In nucleotides, the CDR3 is TGTGCCAGCAGTTTAATGGGAGGGCTGCCTGAAGCTTTCTTT.

This clonotype has a single count. The CDR3 DNA sequence: TGTGCCAGCAGCCCCTCGGGGGCGGGGTCAGATACGCAGTATTTT. Translated, it gives CASSPSGAGSDTQYF. This chain links TRBV13 with TRBJ2-3, with D perhaps being TRBD1 or TRBD2 (6 bases each). CDR1 PRHDT and CDR2 FYEKMQ come from the germline V gene (reference sequence). The CDR3 consists of 15 residues. Trimming shortened V by 5 bases and J by 4 bases, and 16 bases separated the two germline ends.

This sequence joins TRBV29-1 and TRBJ2-1; no clear D. Per the germline V gene, CDR1 is SQVTM and CDR2 is ANQGSEA. The CDR3 covers 13 residues. The V end lost 3 bases, the J end lost 4 bases, and 10 bases lay between the germline ends. The CDR3 is CSVEEQNYNEQFF. Here the CDR3 DNA reads TGCAGCGTTGAGGAACAGAATTACAATGAGCAGTTCTTC.

This clonotype turned up a few times. The gene calls are TRBV13 and TRBJ2-1, with D perhaps being TRBD1 or TRBD2 (5 bases each). The CDR3 spans 16 residues. Trimming pared 5 bases from V and 0 bases from J, leaving 14 bases between. Per germline, CDR1 PRHDT and CDR2 FYEKMQ (reference sequence). CDR3 in amino acids: CASSHRGAYSYNEQFF. The CDR3 DNA follows: TGTGCCAGCAGCCACCGAGGGGCCTACTCCTACAATGAGCAGTTCTTC.

This clonotype was picked up many times. The chain joins TRBV12-3 or TRBV12-4 to TRBJ1-3; maybe TRBD1 (5 bases). This CDR3 is built from 15 residues. Trimming stripped 7 bases from V and 0 bases from J, with 13 bases between. In DNA form, the CDR3 reads TGTGCCAGCATCCCTTCGACAGACTCTGGAAACACCATATATTTT. It codes for CASIPSTDSGNTIYF.

This chain connects TRBV28 to TRBJ2-2; 7 positions match TRBD2. Germline V gives CDR1 MDHEN, CDR2 SYDVKM. This CDR3 has 17 residues. V dropped 2 bases and J dropped 5; count of bases not matched to a gene: 11. In DNA form, the CDR3 reads TGTGCCAGCAGTTTAGGGAGGGGTTTTCGGAAAACCGGGGAGCTGTTTTTT. This sequence encodes CASSLGRGFRKTGELFF. Complete variable domain (other parts from reference TRBV28 and TRBJ2-2): DVKVTQSSRYLVKRTGEKVFLECVQDMDHENMFWYRQDPGLGLRLIYFSYDVKMKEKGDIPEGYSVSREKKERFSLILESASTNQTSMYLCASSLGRGFRKTGELFFGEGSRLTVL.

The V and J genes are TRBV19 and TRBJ2-7; D not certain. Germline V gene data show CDR1 as LNHDA and CDR2 as SQIVND (reference sequence). CDR3 size: 12 residues. Trimming cost V 8 bases and J 1 base, with 9 bases left between them. The CDR3 sequence: CASGRASYEQYV. The CDR3 region has the DNA TGTGCCAGTGGCCGGGCTTCCTACGAGCAGTACGTC.

This clonotype was seen a few times. The chain employs TRBV29-1 and TRBJ1-1; 9 nucleotides line up with TRBD1. V lost 5 bases to trimming and J lost 1 base; unmatched junction nucleotides: 2. CDR1 and CDR2 (germline): SQVTM, ANQGSEA. The CDR3 runs to 13 residues. CDR3: CSVRQGGNTEAFF. For the CDR3, the DNA is TGCAGCGTTCGACAGGGGGGGAACACTGAAGCTTTCTTT.

This clonotype was seen a few times. The chain carries TRBV7-9 and TRBJ2-1; TRBD1 agrees at 7 bases. CDR1 and CDR2 from the germline V gene are SEHNR and FQNEAQ (reference sequence). The CDR3 extends over 15 amino acids. V lost 6 bases and J lost 0; bases outside the gene matches: 5. The CDR3 spells CASRFRTGSYNEQFF. The CDR3 bases are TGTGCCAGCAGATTCCGGACAGGCTCCTACAATGAGCAGTTCTTC.

This clonotype was found a few times. This rearrangement joins TRBV2 to TRBJ2-3; 9 positions agree with TRBD2. The CDR3 loop spans 16 amino acids. Trimming took 3 bases from V and 5 from J; bases not matched to a gene: 9. Germline V gives CDR1 SNHLY, CDR2 FYNNEI. Written as DNA, the CDR3 is TGTGCCAGCAGTGATCAAAGCGGGGGGAAGGGAGATACGCAGTATTTT. Translated, it gives CASSDQSGGKGDTQYF.

This chain connects TRBV14 to TRBJ2-5, with D unclear. Deletions cut 4 bases from V and 0 bases from J, with 12 bases between. Germline V gives CDR1 SGHDN, CDR2 FVKESK. The CDR3 contains 15 residues. In DNA, the CDR3 is TGTGCCAGCAGCCGGGGAACAGCGTACCAAGAGACCCAGTACTTC. It specifies CASSRGTAYQETQYF.

The chain combines TRBV6-2 or TRBV6-3 with TRBJ2-7; TRBD1 aligns across 9 bases. J was trimmed by 4 bases and V by 5 bases; bases with no gene match: 15. The length of the CDR3 is 17 residues. Germline V lookup: CDR1 MNHEY, CDR2 SVGEGT. CDR3 coding DNA: TGTGCCAGCAGTGGAACCCGGGACAGGGCCCAAGGGTACGAGCAGTACTTC. It codes for CASSGTRDRAQGYEQYF.

The chain couples TRBV12-3 or TRBV12-4 to TRBJ2-7; 11 nucleotides line up with TRBD2. This CDR3 contains 14 residues. Here the CDR3 reads CASSVAGGPGEQYV. The CDR3, as DNA: TGTGCCAGCAGTGTAGCGGGGGGGCCCGGCGAGCAGTACGTC.

This clonotype was seen only a few times. V and J are TRBV6-6 and TRBJ2-7, with TRBD2 matching over 15 bases. V lost 6 bases and J lost 6; bases outside the gene matches: 6. Looked up from germline, CDR1 is MNHNY and CDR2 is SVGAGI (reference sequence). The CDR3 has 15 amino acids. CDR3 in DNA: TGTGCCAGCAGATCGGGACTAGCGGGGGGCTTCGAGCAGTACTTC. Amino acid sequence: CASRSGLAGGFEQYF.

The chain recombines TRBV5-1 with TRBJ2-5, with D possibly TRBD1 on 6 matching bases. Germline V lookup: CDR1 SGHRS, CDR2 YFSETQ. This CDR3 has 12 amino acids. V lost 5 bases, J lost 3 bases, and 8 bases lay in between. The CDR3 spells CASRAGEETQYF. The CDR3 bases are TGCGCCAGCAGGGCAGGGGAAGAGACCCAGTACTTC.

The chain combines TRBV6-2 or TRBV6-3 with TRBJ2-7, with no clear D. Germline-derived CDR1 and CDR2 are MNHEY and SVGEGT. The CDR3 runs to 12 residues. The V and J ends lost 4 bases and 7 bases respectively, with 11 bases between them. CDR3 loop: CASSFPLLEQYF. The CDR3 coding sequence is TGTGCCAGCAGTTTCCCTCTATTGGAGCAGTACTTC.

Only a few counts were recorded for this clonotype. The chain joins TRBV24-1 to TRBJ2-6; the D call may be TRBD1 or TRBD2 (5 bases each). Trimming stripped 3 bases from V and 12 bases from J, with 23 bases between. The CDR3 sequence is 17 residues long. Germline values: CDR1 KGHDR, CDR2 SFDVKD. In nucleotides, the CDR3 is TGTGCCACCAGTGATACCGGGGCCGGGACGGACTTCTCCGTCCTGACTTTC. Its protein is CATSDTGAGTDFSVLTF.

V is TRBV6-5 and J is TRBJ2-1; TRBD2 agrees at 10 bases. Germline V gives CDR1 MNHEY, CDR2 SVGAGI. This CDR3 spans 17 amino acids. With 0 bases clipped from V and 4 bases from J, the junction kept 6 bases outside the gene matches. CDR3 DNA: TGTGCCAGCAGTTACTCGGCTAGCGGGGGAGCGTACAATGAGCAGTTCTTC. This encodes CASSYSASGGAYNEQFF.

CDR3 sequence reads: CSARDRRDFYEQYF. DNA for the CDR3: TGCAGTGCTAGAGATCGGAGGGATTTCTACGAGCAGTACTTC. This chain joins TRBV20-1 and TRBJ2-7, with D possibly matching TRBD2 (6 bases). Germline CDR1 DFQATT, CDR2 SNEGSKA (reference sequence). Trimming took off 0 bases at V and 3 bases at J, with 12 bases between the two ends. The CDR3 spans 14 residues.

The chain couples TRBV24-1 to TRBJ1-1; no firm D call. This CDR3 is built from 13 residues. V was pared by 4 bases and J by 4 bases, with 9 bases between. The germline CDR1 and CDR2 sequences are KGHDR and SFDVKD. DNA for the CDR3: TGTGCCACCAGTGAGGAAGACGGCACTGAAGCTTTCTTT. The encoded protein is CATSEEDGTEAFF.

The chain uses TRBV28 and TRBJ2-3; 9 bases fit TRBD2. Germline V CDR1 and CDR2: MDHEN, SYDVKM. J gave up 3 bases and V 4 bases, and 8 bases lay outside the gene matches. The CDR3 is 16 residues long. The CDR3 bases are TGTGCCAGCAGTTCCCCCCAGCGGGGGGTTACAGATACGCAGTATTTT. This gives the protein CASSSPQRGVTDTQYF.

This clonotype was observed a few times. The chain is built from TRBV12-3 or TRBV12-4 and TRBJ2-5, with TRBD1 matching over 7 bases. The CDR3 is made up of 14 amino acids. J lost 6 bases, V lost 3 bases, and 7 bases had no gene match. CDR3 residues: CASSFPDREKTQYF. The CDR3 nucleotides read TGTGCCAGCAGTTTTCCAGACAGGGAAAAGACCCAGTACTTC.

The table lists this clonotype with a few counts. This chain links TRBV12-3 or TRBV12-4 with TRBJ2-3, with 10 positions matching TRBD2. The CDR3 is made up of 18 amino acids. Trimming took 4 bases from V and 6 from J; bases not matched to a gene: 16. The CDR3 sequence: CASSYRLAGAGTQDTQYF. As DNA, the CDR3 is TGTGCCAGCAGTTACCGGCTAGCGGGGGCCGGGACACAGGATACGCAGTATTTT.

This clonotype was counted only a few times. The rearrangement joins TRBV6-5 to TRBJ1-1; possible D gene TRBD1, 5 bases. V lost 2 bases, J lost 8 bases, and 9 bases lay in between. Germline CDR1 reads MNHEY; CDR2 reads SVGAGI. The CDR3 runs 12 residues. CDR3 bases: TGTGCCAGCAGTTACGGGGGTGAAGAAGCTTTCTTT. It codes for CASSYGGEEAFF.

The chain is built from TRBV7-2 and TRBJ1-2, with a tentative D call TRBD1 (6 bases). The germline V and J ends were trimmed by 4 bases and 3 bases, with 18 bases remaining between them. This CDR3 region has 16 residues. From germline, CDR1 is SGHTA and CDR2 FQGNSA. For the CDR3, the DNA is TGTGCCAGCAGCTACGACCGGGACAAGGGGGACTATGGCTACACCTTC. It translates to CASSYDRDKGDYGYTF.

The chain carries TRBV6-1 and TRBJ1-1, with 9 positions matching TRBD1. The CDR3 spans 13 residues. V gave up 8 bases and J gave up 10 bases; unmatched junction bases: 11. CDR1 MNHNS and CDR2 SASEGT come from the germline V gene. CDR3 bases: TGTGCCAGCGGGGCCGTCACAGGGGGCTTAGCTTTCTTT. Amino acid sequence: CASGAVTGGLAFF.